This T cell receptor (beta chain) was profiled in a study of T cells after posttransplantation cyclophosphamide. TCRdb keeps only in-frame clones here, not all; method: immunoSEQ multiplex PCR. This sample has more than 2,000 clones, with more than 65% found just once. Cyclophosphamide on days +3 and +4 followed busulfan-fludarabine conditioning and a marrow graft. Germline V gene sequence: CDR1 MDHEN, CDR2 SYDVKM. V lost 4 bases, J lost 5 bases, and 7 bases stayed unmatched. The CDR3 is 14 residues long. This clone was seen a handful of times. The origin of this receptor is a male patient aged 55 to 69 who received an allogeneic stem cell transplant from a related donor and was CMV-positive. Some T cells may be graft donor cells. This chain uses TRBV28 with TRBJ2-7, with 8 bases aligning to TRBD1. The sample here was PBMCs, taken after allogeneic stem cell transplant with posttransplant cyclophosphamide. The CDR3 loop reads CASSSYRGSDEQYF. The CDR3 region has the DNA TGTGCCAGCAGTTCTTACAGGGGGAGCGACGAGCAGTACTTC.